These T cell receptor beta chains were read from a single sample in a study of blood T cells in healthy people across ages. From the 5' RACE reads, TCRdb called clonotypes with MiXCR, one entry per CDR3 protein. The data show almost 1 million distinct CDR3 sequences, roughly 50% seen once. The sequenced material came from blood. Receptors were obtained from a woman aged 55-70 years in good health. Each CDR3 is given with its conserved first and last residue. The D gene is left open where the match is weak. Clone size is not always given. Where it is, it says once, few, many or a class for expanded clones.

abundance: NA
j_gene: TRBJ2-7
d_gene: NA
v_gene: TRBV7-9
CDR3aa: CASSPSESSYEQYF
CDR3nt: TGTGCCAGCAGCCCGAGCGAGAGCTCCTACGAGCAGTACTTC

abundance: NA
j_gene: TRBJ2-3
d_gene: TRBD1
v_gene: TRBV5-1
CDR3aa: CASSKDRGLTDTQYF
CDR3nt: TGCGCCAGCAGCAAGGACAGGGGGCTTACAGATACGCAGTATTTT

abundance: many
j_gene: TRBJ1-2
d_gene: NA
v_gene: TRBV29-1
CDR3aa: CSVDEGSYTF
CDR3nt: TGCAGCGTTGACGAGGGGAGCTACACCTTC

abundance: few
j_gene: TRBJ2-5
d_gene: TRBD1
v_gene: TRBV7-2
CDR3aa: CASSLLGTAKETQYF
CDR3nt: TGTGCCAGCAGCTTGTTGGGGACAGCTAAAGAGACCCAGTACTTC

abundance: NA
j_gene: TRBJ2-5
d_gene: NA
v_gene: TRBV11-2
CDR3aa: CASSFLQGRGETQYF
CDR3nt: TGTGCCAGCAGCTTTCTACAGGGACGAGGAGAGACCCAGTACTTC

abundance: NA
j_gene: TRBJ2-5
d_gene: NA
v_gene: TRBV7-9
CDR3aa: CASSPRPGVNQETQYF
CDR3nt: TGTGCCAGCAGCCCGCGACCCGGGGTTAACCAAGAGACCCAGTACTTC

abundance: NA
j_gene: TRBJ2-1
d_gene: TRBD1
v_gene: TRBV7-2
CDR3aa: CASSLEGARLNEQFF
CDR3nt: TGTGCCAGCAGCTTAGAGGGGGCTAGGCTCAATGAGCAGTTCTTC

abundance: NA
j_gene: TRBJ1-5
d_gene: NA
v_gene: TRBV6-1
CDR3aa: CASGGSSQPQHF
CDR3nt: TGTGCCAGCGGGGGGTCGAGTCAGCCCCAGCATTTT

abundance: few
j_gene: TRBJ2-7
d_gene: TRBD1
v_gene: TRBV12-3/TRBV12-4
CDR3aa: CASSLWGQGPYEQYF
CDR3nt: TGTGCCAGCAGTTTATGGGGACAGGGACCCTACGAGCAGTACTTC

abundance: NA
j_gene: TRBJ2-5
d_gene: NA
v_gene: TRBV27
CDR3aa: CASSGARWGDQETQYF
CDR3nt: TGTGCCAGCAGCGGGGCTCGGTGGGGGGACCAAGAGACCCAGTACTTC

abundance: NA
j_gene: TRBJ1-4
d_gene: TRBD1
v_gene: TRBV2
CDR3aa: CASRSDLTGGYRWGLFF
CDR3nt: TGTGCCAGCAGAAGCGACTTGACAGGGGGCTACCGGTGGGGACTGTTTTTT

abundance: NA
j_gene: TRBJ1-4
d_gene: NA
v_gene: TRBV2
CDR3aa: CASRPDGEKLFF
CDR3nt: TGTGCCAGCAGGCCCGACGGTGAAAAACTGTTTTTT

abundance: NA
j_gene: TRBJ2-5
d_gene: TRBD2
v_gene: TRBV28
CDR3aa: CASSYPGTSGRSETQYF
CDR3nt: TGTGCCAGCAGTTATCCTGGGACTAGCGGGAGGAGCGAGACCCAGTACTTC

abundance: NA
j_gene: TRBJ1-5
d_gene: NA
v_gene: TRBV5-8
CDR3aa: CAGSLLGYNQPQHF
CDR3nt: TGTGCCGGCAGCTTGTTAGGGTACAATCAGCCCCAGCATTTT

abundance: NA
j_gene: TRBJ1-1
d_gene: NA
v_gene: TRBV4-1
CDR3aa: CASSQDWGISTEAFF
CDR3nt: TGCGCCAGCAGCCAAGATTGGGGGATAAGCACTGAAGCTTTCTTT

abundance: NA
j_gene: TRBJ2-1
d_gene: NA
v_gene: TRBV7-8
CDR3aa: CASSYVTRLNEQFF
CDR3nt: TGTGCCAGCAGCTATGTGACTCGCCTCAATGAGCAGTTCTTC

abundance: NA
j_gene: TRBJ1-4
d_gene: NA
v_gene: TRBV4-3
CDR3aa: CASSRNRGINEKLFF
CDR3nt: TGCGCCAGCAGCCGTAACAGAGGAATTAATGAAAAACTGTTTTTT

abundance: NA
j_gene: TRBJ2-7
d_gene: TRBD1
v_gene: TRBV9
CDR3aa: CASSAGTGGAFMDPYEQYF
CDR3nt: TGTGCCAGCAGCGCCGGGACAGGGGGCGCATTCATGGACCCCTACGAGCAGTACTTC

abundance: NA
j_gene: TRBJ1-2
d_gene: TRBD1
v_gene: TRBV28
CDR3aa: CASRLPVGQGVYGYTF
CDR3nt: TGTGCCAGCAGACTACCCGTGGGACAGGGAGTCTATGGCTACACCTTC

abundance: few
j_gene: TRBJ2-6
d_gene: TRBD1
v_gene: TRBV7-2
CDR3aa: CASSTGQAISGANVLTF
CDR3nt: TGTGCCAGCAGCACGGGACAGGCGATCTCTGGGGCCAACGTCCTGACTTTC

abundance: NA
j_gene: TRBJ2-1
d_gene: TRBD2
v_gene: TRBV5-1
CDR3aa: CASSLGDGRAFNEQFF
CDR3nt: TGCGCCAGCAGCTTGGGCGACGGGAGGGCCTTCAATGAGCAGTTCTTC

abundance: NA
j_gene: TRBJ2-7
d_gene: TRBD1
v_gene: TRBV3-1
CDR3aa: CASSRDRLSYGQYF
CDR3nt: TGTGCCAGCAGCCGGGACAGGCTAAGCTACGGGCAGTACTTC

abundance: few
j_gene: TRBJ2-7
d_gene: NA
v_gene: TRBV10-3
CDR3aa: CAISEPDFGGEQYF
CDR3nt: TGTGCCATCAGTGAGCCCGATTTTGGAGGGGAGCAGTACTTC

abundance: NA
j_gene: TRBJ2-7
d_gene: TRBD2
v_gene: TRBV20-1
CDR3aa: CSAPGLAGAGAHYEQYF
CDR3nt: TGCAGTGCTCCGGGACTAGCGGGAGCGGGGGCCCACTACGAGCAGTACTTC

abundance: few
j_gene: TRBJ2-5
d_gene: NA
v_gene: TRBV7-9
CDR3aa: CASSLAAIGETQYF
CDR3nt: TGTGCCAGCAGCTTAGCTGCCATAGGAGAGACCCAGTACTTC

abundance: NA
j_gene: TRBJ2-7
d_gene: NA
v_gene: TRBV29-1
CDR3aa: CSVDFGRGYEQYF
CDR3nt: TGCAGCGTTGACTTTGGCAGGGGCTACGAGCAGTACTTC

abundance: few
j_gene: TRBJ2-3
d_gene: NA
v_gene: TRBV20-1
CDR3aa: CSAPGLGNTDTQYF
CDR3nt: TGCAGTGCTCCGGGACTCGGTAACACAGATACGCAGTATTTT

abundance: NA
j_gene: TRBJ2-1
d_gene: NA
v_gene: TRBV13
CDR3aa: CASSSVDNEQFF
CDR3nt: TGTGCCAGCAGCTCGGTCGACAATGAGCAGTTCTTC

abundance: few
j_gene: TRBJ2-1
d_gene: NA
v_gene: TRBV7-9
CDR3aa: CASSPDTGYDEQFF
CDR3nt: TGTGCCAGCAGCCCCGATACAGGGTACGATGAGCAGTTCTTC

abundance: few
j_gene: TRBJ2-7
d_gene: NA
v_gene: TRBV28
CDR3aa: CASSPTKYEQYF
CDR3nt: TGTGCCAGCAGTCCGACTAAATACGAGCAGTACTTC

abundance: few
j_gene: TRBJ2-1
d_gene: NA
v_gene: TRBV20-1
CDR3aa: CSARDSGVGNEQFF
CDR3nt: TGCAGTGCTAGAGATTCCGGAGTTGGGAATGAGCAGTTCTTC

abundance: NA
j_gene: TRBJ1-1
d_gene: TRBD1
v_gene: TRBV9
CDR3aa: CASSPTQGANTEAFF
CDR3nt: TGTGCCAGCAGCCCCACCCAGGGGGCGAACACTGAAGCTTTCTTT

abundance: few
j_gene: TRBJ1-2
d_gene: NA
v_gene: TRBV3-1
CDR3aa: CASSQEWGHYGYTF
CDR3nt: TGTGCCAGCAGCCAAGAATGGGGACACTATGGCTACACCTTC

abundance: few
j_gene: TRBJ2-3
d_gene: NA
v_gene: TRBV20-1
CDR3aa: CSANPAVTDTQYF
CDR3nt: TGCAGTGCTAACCCAGCGGTCACAGATACGCAGTATTTT

abundance: NA
j_gene: TRBJ2-2
d_gene: TRBD1
v_gene: TRBV6-6
CDR3aa: CASSTGTAATGELFF
CDR3nt: TGTGCCAGCAGTACCGGGACAGCAGCCACCGGGGAGCTGTTTTTT

abundance: few
j_gene: TRBJ2-7
d_gene: TRBD2
v_gene: TRBV28
CDR3aa: CASSLVAGEYEQYF
CDR3nt: TGTGCCAGCAGTTTGGTAGCGGGAGAATACGAGCAGTACTTC

abundance: NA
j_gene: TRBJ2-3
d_gene: TRBD2
v_gene: TRBV24-1
CDR3aa: CATIGGSTDTQYF
CDR3nt: TGTGCCACCATCGGCGGGAGTACAGATACGCAGTATTTT

abundance: few
j_gene: TRBJ1-4
d_gene: NA
v_gene: TRBV7-2
CDR3aa: CASSLSSRDEKLFF
CDR3nt: TGTGCCAGCAGCTTATCCTCCAGGGACGAAAAACTGTTTTTT

abundance: NA
j_gene: TRBJ2-2
d_gene: NA
v_gene: TRBV27
CDR3aa: CASSLPGSTGELFF
CDR3nt: TGTGCCAGCAGTTTACCAGGGAGTACCGGGGAGCTGTTTTTT

abundance: once
j_gene: TRBJ2-4
d_gene: TRBD2
v_gene: TRBV4-2
CDR3aa: CASSHGLAGGVNIQYF
CDR3nt: TGTGCCAGCAGCCATGGACTAGCGGGAGGGGTAAACATTCAGTACTTC

abundance: few
j_gene: TRBJ2-1
d_gene: TRBD2
v_gene: TRBV28
CDR3aa: CASSLGASGRAIYNEQFF
CDR3nt: TGTGCCAGCAGTTTAGGGGCTAGCGGGAGGGCCATCTACAATGAGCAGTTCTTC

abundance: NA
j_gene: TRBJ2-7
d_gene: NA
v_gene: TRBV9
CDR3aa: CASSPPWWDPSSYEQYF
CDR3nt: TGTGCCAGTAGCCCTCCCTGGTGGGATCCATCCTCCTACGAGCAGTACTTC

abundance: few
j_gene: TRBJ2-3
d_gene: NA
v_gene: TRBV20-1
CDR3aa: CSGPTDLSTDTQYF
CDR3nt: TGCAGTGGGCCGACGGACCTTAGCACAGATACGCAGTATTTT

abundance: many
j_gene: TRBJ1-2
d_gene: NA
v_gene: TRBV29-1
CDR3aa: CSVEDPSIPYGYTF
CDR3nt: TGCAGCGTTGAAGATCCCTCTATCCCCTATGGCTACACCTTC

abundance: NA
j_gene: TRBJ2-7
d_gene: TRBD2
v_gene: TRBV3-1
CDR3aa: CASSQDPSGKGYEQYF
CDR3nt: TGTGCCAGCAGCCAAGACCCTAGCGGGAAGGGCTACGAGCAGTACTTC

abundance: few
j_gene: TRBJ2-7
d_gene: TRBD1
v_gene: TRBV29-1
CDR3aa: CSGGTGDHEQYF
CDR3nt: TGCAGCGGAGGGACAGGGGACCACGAGCAGTACTTC

abundance: NA
j_gene: TRBJ2-5
d_gene: NA
v_gene: TRBV6-5
CDR3aa: CASILFDMGKTQYF
CDR3nt: TGTGCCAGCATCCTTTTCGATATGGGGAAGACCCAGTACTTC

abundance: NA
j_gene: TRBJ2-7
d_gene: NA
v_gene: TRBV7-8
CDR3aa: CASRLAFNSYEQYF
CDR3nt: TGTGCCAGCCGCCTAGCATTCAACTCCTACGAGCAGTACTTC

abundance: NA
j_gene: TRBJ2-5
d_gene: TRBD2
v_gene: TRBV20-1
CDR3aa: CSAAGGGRETQYF
CDR3nt: TGCAGTGCTGCCGGCGGGGGAAGAGAGACCCAGTACTTC

abundance: NA
j_gene: TRBJ1-2
d_gene: NA
v_gene: TRBV2
CDR3aa: CASSRDKVNYGYTF
CDR3nt: TGTGCCAGCAGCCGGGACAAGGTTAACTATGGCTACACCTTC

abundance: few
j_gene: TRBJ2-3
d_gene: NA
v_gene: TRBV4-1
CDR3aa: CASSQAQDTQYF
CDR3nt: TGCGCCAGCAGCCAAGCCCAAGATACGCAGTATTTT

abundance: few
j_gene: TRBJ2-7
d_gene: TRBD1
v_gene: TRBV6-1
CDR3aa: CASSGDSSYEQYF
CDR3nt: TGTGCCAGCAGTGGGGACAGTAGCTACGAGCAGTACTTC

abundance: NA
j_gene: TRBJ2-1
d_gene: TRBD1
v_gene: TRBV12-3/TRBV12-4
CDR3aa: CASSPRGWTYEQFF
CDR3nt: TGTGCCAGCAGTCCCAGGGGGTGGACCTACGAGCAGTTCTTC

abundance: NA
j_gene: TRBJ2-5
d_gene: TRBD2
v_gene: TRBV20-1
CDR3aa: CSARGTSGTRETQYF
CDR3nt: TGCAGTGCTCGAGGGACTAGCGGGACACGAGAGACCCAGTACTTC

abundance: NA
j_gene: TRBJ1-5
d_gene: NA
v_gene: TRBV20-1
CDR3aa: CSARVLGQEFNQPQHF
CDR3nt: TGCAGTGCTAGGGTTTTAGGACAAGAATTCAATCAGCCCCAGCATTTT

abundance: NA
j_gene: TRBJ2-4
d_gene: NA
v_gene: TRBV9
CDR3aa: CASSVDGGGTANKNIQYF
CDR3nt: TGTGCCAGCAGCGTAGATGGTGGAGGGACAGCTAACAAAAACATTCAGTACTTC

abundance: once
j_gene: TRBJ2-6
d_gene: NA
v_gene: TRBV6-2/TRBV6-3
CDR3aa: CASTPRGGAGANVLTF
CDR3nt: TGTGCCAGCACCCCGAGGGGGGGTGCAGGGGCCAACGTCCTGACTTTC

abundance: few
j_gene: TRBJ2-4
d_gene: NA
v_gene: TRBV7-3
CDR3aa: CASSCAGKNIQYF
CDR3nt: TGTGCCAGCAGCTGCGCAGGGAAAAACATTCAGTACTTC

abundance: NA
j_gene: TRBJ1-1
d_gene: NA
v_gene: TRBV6-1
CDR3aa: CASSKENLGGAEAFF
CDR3nt: TGTGCCAGCAGTAAAGAGAACTTAGGTGGGGCTGAAGCTTTCTTT

abundance: NA
j_gene: TRBJ2-7
d_gene: TRBD2
v_gene: TRBV9
CDR3aa: CASSVDSGTTSYEQYF
CDR3nt: TGTGCCAGCAGCGTAGATTCCGGGACTACCTCCTACGAGCAGTACTTC